One sample yielded the 22 T cell receptor beta chains listed below, sequenced in a study of cytomegalovirus exposure and HLA in healthy donors. PCR used 60 Vbeta primers and 13 Jbeta primers. The table came from immunoSEQ multiplex PCR; TCRdb's copy has only in-frame clones and leaves some out. Of 150,000 to 200,000 clones in the sample, around 86% were seen once. The sample taken for sequencing was PBMCs. The origin of the receptors is a woman aged 18 to 35 in good health and CMV-seronegative.

The chain employs TRBV28 and TRBJ2-7; 11 bases align to TRBD1. CDR1 and CDR2 from the germline V gene are MDHEN and SYDVKM. CDR3 size: 14 residues. J was trimmed by 3 bases and V by 8 bases; bases with no gene match: 6. The CDR3 here is CASLGQGVNYEQYF. CDR3 bases: TGTGCCAGCTTGGGACAGGGGGTGAACTACGAGCAGTACTTC.

The V and J genes are TRBV28 and TRBJ2-1; TRBD1 matches at 9 bases. Trimming at V came to 4 bases and at J to 3 bases, leaving 10 bases not matched to a gene. The CDR3 is 17 residues long. Per germline, CDR1 MDHEN and CDR2 SYDVKM. CDR3 amino acids: CASSSAPGQGNYNEQFF. CDR3 DNA: TGTGCCAGCAGTTCAGCCCCGGGACAGGGAAACTACAATGAGCAGTTCTTC.

This clone turned up a few times. V gene TRBV10-3 combines with J gene TRBJ2-6; D is possibly TRBD1 (6 bases). Per the germline V gene, CDR1 is ENHRY and CDR2 is SYGVKD. V was pared by 5 bases and J by 0 bases, with 20 bases between. The CDR3 is 19 amino acids. CDR3 amino acids: CAISKGRTAPSSGANVLTF. The CDR3, as DNA: TGTGCCATCAGTAAGGGCCGGACAGCACCATCCTCTGGGGCCAACGTCCTGACTTTC.

CDR3 region: CASSPVKGRMEQFF. CDR3 in DNA: TGTGCCAGCTCACCAGTTAAGGGGAGGATGGAGCAGTTCTTC. The V and J genes are TRBV18 and TRBJ2-1; perhaps TRBD2 as D (6 bases). CDR1 is KGHSH and CDR2 is LQKENI in the germline V gene. The CDR3 length is 14 residues. Trimming cost V 2 bases and J 10 bases, with 15 bases left between them.

V is TRBV9 and J is TRBJ2-5; D is possibly TRBD1 (5 bases). The J call is in doubt because the DNA end fits TRBJ2-7 better. Germline assignment: CDR1 SGDLS and CDR2 YYNGEE. This CDR3 has 15 residues. This chain's CDR3 is CASSPRPAGSYEQYF. The CDR3 DNA reads as TGTGCCAGCAGCCCAAGACCGGCAGGGTCATACGAGCAGTACTTC.

V is TRBV6-1 and J is TRBJ1-2; 9 bases match TRBD1. With V trimmed by 7 bases and J by 0 bases, 6 bases remained unmatched. This CDR3 has 15 amino acids. Germline loops: CDR1 MNHNS, CDR2 SASEGT. The CDR3 region is CASNRGRESNYGYTF. The CDR3 DNA is TGTGCCAGCAACAGGGGGCGCGAGTCTAACTATGGCTACACCTTC.

The chain links TRBV5-6 to TRBJ2-7; TRBD2 agrees at 7 bases. The germline V gene encodes CDR1 SGHDT and CDR2 YYEEEE. CDR3 length equals 15 residues. Trimming took 0 bases from V and 0 from J; bases not matched to a gene: 3. The CDR3, as DNA: TGTGCCAGCAGCTTGGTGGGCGGGAGCTCCTACGAGCAGTACTTC. The encoded protein is CASSLVGGSSYEQYF.

CDR3 residues: CASSLVLTSGSPPEQYF. In nucleotides, the CDR3 is TGTGCCAGCAGCCTGGTTTTAACTAGCGGGAGCCCTCCCGAGCAGTACTTC. The gene calls are TRBV5-6 and TRBJ2-7, with 11 bases aligning to TRBD2. Germline values: CDR1 SGHDT, CDR2 YYEEEE. The CDR3 has 17 amino acids. V shed 4 bases, J shed 6 bases, and the junction held 15 bases outside the gene matches.

To note about this clone: Other nucleotide sequences in the sample specify the same CDR3. J is TRBJ1-1 and V is TRBV13, with D possibly being TRBD1 (5 bases). With 5 bases removed from V and 4 bases from J, the gap between germline ends came to 17 bases. The germline gives CDR1 PRHDT, CDR2 FYEKMQ (reference sequence). The CDR3 is made up of 15 amino acids. The CDR3 is CASSHNQGLVTEAFF. The CDR3 bases are TGTGCCAGCAGCCATAACCAGGGCTTGGTCACTGAAGCTTTCTTT.

The rearrangement uses TRBV2 and TRBJ2-2, with D perhaps matching TRBD1 (6 bases). The CDR3 length is 14 residues. Per germline, CDR1 SNHLY and CDR2 FYNNEI. V gave up 3 bases and J gave up 5 bases, with 10 bases separating them. The chain's CDR3 is CASSEAQGTGELFF. DNA for the CDR3: TGTGCCAGCAGTGAGGCACAGGGTACCGGGGAGCTGTTTTTT.

J is TRBJ2-1 and V is TRBV30; D is undetermined. The germline V and J ends were trimmed by 3 bases and 3 bases, with 9 bases remaining between them. The CDR3 runs 13 residues. The V gene's germline CDR1 is GTSNPN and CDR2 SVGIG (reference sequence). The CDR3 bases are TGTGCCTGGAGACCCGGCGGCTACAATGAGCAGTTCTTC. Residues: CAWRPGGYNEQFF.

This sequence joins TRBV27 and TRBJ2-1, with 7 bases fitting TRBD2. Per the germline V gene, CDR1 is MNHEY and CDR2 is SMNVEV (reference sequence). This CDR3 comprises 14 residues. V trimming: 8 bases; J trimming: 3 bases; junction bases outside the gene matches: 7. The DNA for the CDR3 is TGTGCCAGCTTACCGGGGGGAAACTACAATGAGCAGTTCTTC. It specifies CASLPGGNYNEQFF.

The gene calls are TRBV10-3 and TRBJ2-5, with TRBD1 matching 8 bases. Losses at the gene ends were 10 bases for V and 5 bases for J; bases not matched to a gene: 9. The CDR3 spans 13 residues. Germline V gene lookup returns CDR1 ENHRY and CDR2 SYGVKD. The CDR3 nucleotides are TGTGCCACTTGGACAGGGCCAGGGGAGACCCAGTACTTC. Amino acids: CATWTGPGETQYF.

The rearrangement joins TRBV6-5 to TRBJ2-7; D unresolved. V was pared by 6 bases and J by 2 bases, with 11 bases between. This CDR3 spans 13 amino acids. Germline values: CDR1 MNHEY, CDR2 SVGAGI. The CDR3, as DNA: TGTGCCAGCAGCGTCCAGGAAGCCTACGAGCAGTACTTC. Translation: CASSVQEAYEQYF.

CDR3 nucleotide sequence: TGTGCCTGGAGCAGACAGGGGTCTAACTATGGCTACACCTTC. Translated: CAWSRQGSNYGYTF. The rearrangement joins TRBV30 to TRBJ1-2; TRBD1 agrees at 8 bases. Germline CDR1 is GTSNPN and CDR2 is SVGIG (reference sequence). V dropped 3 bases and J dropped 0; count of bases not matched to a gene: 3. The CDR3 contains 14 residues.

In its sample, this clone was seen a few times. The chain links TRBV5-4 to TRBJ2-1; 7 bases agree with TRBD2. J lost 0 bases, V lost 0 bases, and 0 bases had no gene match. From germline, CDR1 is SGHNT and CDR2 YYREEE (reference sequence). The CDR3 has 15 residues. The CDR3 protein is CASSLGGSSYNEQFF. The CDR3 bases are TGTGCCAGCAGCTTGGGCGGGAGCTCCTACAATGAGCAGTTCTTC.

The chain uses TRBV5-1 and TRBJ2-7; possible D gene TRBD1, 6 bases. The CDR3 loop spans 15 amino acids. Trimming removed 4 bases at V and 0 bases at J, with 14 bases between. From germline, CDR1 is SGHRS and CDR2 YFSETQ. CDR3 sequence: CASSPPGHRSYEQYF. Written as DNA, the CDR3 is TGCGCCAGCAGCCCTCCGGGACACCGCTCCTACGAGCAGTACTTC.

This sequence joins TRBV5-4 and TRBJ2-5; D might be TRBD1 (6 bases). This CDR3 contains 14 residues. Trimming took 4 bases from V and 4 from J, leaving 14 bases between them. Germline assignment: CDR1 SGHNT and CDR2 YYREEE (reference sequence). This chain's CDR3 is CASSPARGRETQYF. CDR3 bases: TGTGCCAGCAGCCCGGCCAGGGGAAGAGAGACCCAGTACTTC. Using reference TRBV5-4 and TRBJ2-5 for the parts outside the CDR3, the full variable domain is ETGVTQSPTHLIKTRGQQVTLRCSSQSGHNTVSWYQQALGQGPQFIFQYYREEENGRGNFPPRFSGLQFPNYSSELNVNALELDDSALYLCASSPARGRETQYFGPGTRLLVL.

This chain connects TRBV5-4 to TRBJ1-1; D is ambiguous. V was clipped by 0 bases and J by 1 base, with 7 bases between them. The germline CDR1 and CDR2 sequences are SGHNT and YYREEE (reference sequence). The CDR3 consists of 14 residues. As DNA, the CDR3 is TGTGCCAGCAGCTTGGATCGGGGGAACACTGAAGCTTTCTTT. It codes for CASSLDRGNTEAFF.

The gene calls are TRBV2 and TRBJ1-4; D perhaps matches TRBD1 (6 bases). V lost 6 bases and J 8 bases, leaving 13 bases between the germline ends. Germline V lookup: CDR1 SNHLY, CDR2 FYNNEI. The CDR3 runs to 13 residues. CDR3 region: CASRGDTGEKLFF. The CDR3, as DNA: TGTGCCAGCAGGGGTGATACAGGGGAAAAACTGTTTTTT. The full variable domain, in which reference TRBV2 and TRBJ1-4 provide the parts outside the CDR3, is EPEVTQTPSHQVTQMGQEVILRCVPISNHLYFYWYRQILGQKVEFLVSFYNNEISEKSEIFDDQFSVERPDGSNFTLKIRSTKLEDSAMYFCASRGDTGEKLFFGSGTQLSVL.

This clone occurred a few times. The chain couples TRBV2 to TRBJ2-7; 8 bases align to TRBD2. V dropped 6 bases and J dropped 4; count of bases not matched to a gene: 2. Germline loops: CDR1 SNHLY, CDR2 FYNNEI. The CDR3 sequence is 12 residues long. CDR3 bases: TGTGCCAGCAGCGGGGGGGGTTACGAGCAGTACTTC. This codes for CASSGGGYEQYF.

The rearrangement links TRBV29-1 to TRBJ2-6, with D possibly being TRBD2 (7 bases). Trimming stripped 0 bases from V and 4 bases from J, with 25 bases between. The CDR3 is 20 residues long. CDR1 is SQVTM, CDR2 ANQGSEA, per germline. CDR3 region: CSVEDMGGGPEISGANVLTF. The CDR3 DNA reads as TGCAGCGTTGAAGATATGGGCGGGGGCCCAGAGATCTCCGGGGCCAACGTCCTGACTTTC.